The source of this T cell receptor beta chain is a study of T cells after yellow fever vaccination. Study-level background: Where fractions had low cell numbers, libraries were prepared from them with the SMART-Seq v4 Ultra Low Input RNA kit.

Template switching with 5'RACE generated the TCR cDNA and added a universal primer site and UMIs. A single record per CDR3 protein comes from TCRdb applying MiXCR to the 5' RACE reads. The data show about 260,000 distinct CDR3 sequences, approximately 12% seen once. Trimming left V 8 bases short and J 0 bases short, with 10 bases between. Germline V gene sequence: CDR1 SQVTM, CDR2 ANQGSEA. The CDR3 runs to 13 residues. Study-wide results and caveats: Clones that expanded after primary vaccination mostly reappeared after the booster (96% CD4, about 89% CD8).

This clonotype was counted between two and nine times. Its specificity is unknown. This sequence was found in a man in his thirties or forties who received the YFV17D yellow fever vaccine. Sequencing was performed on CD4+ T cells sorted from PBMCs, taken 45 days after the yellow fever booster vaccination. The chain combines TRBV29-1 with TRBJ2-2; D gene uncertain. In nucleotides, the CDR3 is TGCAGCACACGGGCGGCGAACACCGGGGAGCTGTTTTTT. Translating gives CSTRAANTGELFF.